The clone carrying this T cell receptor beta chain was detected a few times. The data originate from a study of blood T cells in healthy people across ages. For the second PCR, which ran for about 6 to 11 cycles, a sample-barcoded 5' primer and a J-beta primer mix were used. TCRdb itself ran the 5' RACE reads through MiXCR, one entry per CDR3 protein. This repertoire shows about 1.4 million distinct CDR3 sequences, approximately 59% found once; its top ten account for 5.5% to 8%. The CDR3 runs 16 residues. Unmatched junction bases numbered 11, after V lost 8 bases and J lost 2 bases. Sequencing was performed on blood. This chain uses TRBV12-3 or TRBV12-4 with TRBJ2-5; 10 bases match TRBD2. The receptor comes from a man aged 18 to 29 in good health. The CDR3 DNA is TGTGCCAGCGAGAGGAAAGCGGGGGGGCCGCAAGAGACCCAGTACTTC. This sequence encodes CASERKAGGPQETQYF.